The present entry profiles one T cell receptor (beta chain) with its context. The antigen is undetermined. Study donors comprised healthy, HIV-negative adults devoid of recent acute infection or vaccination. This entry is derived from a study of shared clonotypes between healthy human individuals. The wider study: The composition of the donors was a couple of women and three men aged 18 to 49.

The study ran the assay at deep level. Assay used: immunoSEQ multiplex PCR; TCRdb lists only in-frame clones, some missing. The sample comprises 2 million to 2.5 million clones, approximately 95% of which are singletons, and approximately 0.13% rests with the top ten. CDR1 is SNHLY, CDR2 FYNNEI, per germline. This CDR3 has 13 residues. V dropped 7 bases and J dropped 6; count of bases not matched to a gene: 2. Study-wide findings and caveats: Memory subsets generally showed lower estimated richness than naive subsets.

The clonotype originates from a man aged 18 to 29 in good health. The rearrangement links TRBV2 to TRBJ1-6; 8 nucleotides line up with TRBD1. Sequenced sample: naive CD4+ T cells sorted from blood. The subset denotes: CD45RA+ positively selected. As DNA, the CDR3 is TGTGCCAGCAACGGACAGGGTAATTCACCCCTCCACTTT. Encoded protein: CASNGQGNSPLHF.